This T cell receptor beta chain originates from a study of blood T cell repertoires in COVID-19. The CDR3 totals 15 residues. The germline CDR1 and CDR2 sequences are SGHTA and FQGNSA. Trimming removed 0 bases from V and 7 bases from J, with 12 bases in between. Libraries were prepared by immunoSEQ multiplex PCR; TCRdb keeps only in-frame clonotypes and omits some of them. The sample lists 200,000 to 250,000 clones, 70% to 85% occurring once. This clone was detected a few times. The chain recombines TRBV7-2 with TRBJ1-4; D is ambiguous. Sequencing used PBMCs or T cells enriched from blood (not recorded which). This receptor was obtained from a woman aged 60 to 75 who had recovered from COVID-19. This CDR3 reads CASSLAPGWSEKLFF. As DNA, the CDR3 is TGTGCCAGCAGCTTAGCGCCGGGATGGTCTGAAAAACTGTTTTTT.